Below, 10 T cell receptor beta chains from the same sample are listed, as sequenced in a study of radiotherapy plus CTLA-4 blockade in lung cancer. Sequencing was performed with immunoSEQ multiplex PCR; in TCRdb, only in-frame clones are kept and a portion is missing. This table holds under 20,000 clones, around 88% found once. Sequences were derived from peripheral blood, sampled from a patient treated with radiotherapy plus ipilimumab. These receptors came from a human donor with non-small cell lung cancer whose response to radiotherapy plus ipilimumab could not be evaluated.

CDR3 sequence (DNA): TGTGCCAGCACCCGTGAGGGCAATCAGCCCCAGCATTTT. This sequence encodes CASTREGNQPQHF. This rearrangement joins TRBV2 to TRBJ1-5; no firm D call. Trimming took 7 bases from V and 2 from J, leaving 9 bases between them. There are 13 residues in the CDR3. The germline V gene has CDR1 SNHLY and CDR2 FYNNEI.

In DNA form, the CDR3 reads TGTGCCAGCAGTGGGACAGGGGCTAAAGAGACCCAGTACTTC. Its translation is CASSGTGAKETQYF. V and J are TRBV27 and TRBJ2-5, with 10 bases fitting TRBD1. The CDR3 totals 14 residues. Germline lookup yields CDR1 MNHEY and CDR2 SMNVEV (reference sequence). Trimming cost V 5 bases and J 3 bases; bases outside gene matches: 3.

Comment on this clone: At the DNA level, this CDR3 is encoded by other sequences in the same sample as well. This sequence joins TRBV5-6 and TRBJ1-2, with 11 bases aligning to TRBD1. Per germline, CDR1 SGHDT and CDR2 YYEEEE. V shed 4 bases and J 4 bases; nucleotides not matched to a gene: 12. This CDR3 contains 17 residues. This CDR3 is CASSRSRDRGNSYGYTF. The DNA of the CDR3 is TGTGCCAGCAGCCGATCCCGGGACAGGGGGAATTCCTATGGCTACACCTTC.

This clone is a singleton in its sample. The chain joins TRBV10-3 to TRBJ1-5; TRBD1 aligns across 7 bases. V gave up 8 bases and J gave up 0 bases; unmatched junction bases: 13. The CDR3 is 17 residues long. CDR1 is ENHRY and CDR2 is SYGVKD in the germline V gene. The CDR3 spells CAIGDAGQSYSNQPQHF. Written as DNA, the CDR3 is TGTGCCATCGGGGACGCGGGACAGAGCTATAGCAATCAGCCCCAGCATTTT.

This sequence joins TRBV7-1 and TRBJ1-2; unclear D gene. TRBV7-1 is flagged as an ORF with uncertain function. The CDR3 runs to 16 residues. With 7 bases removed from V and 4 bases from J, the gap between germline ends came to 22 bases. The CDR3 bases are TGTGCCAGCACTTGTTGGCTCGAGGGAAAGACCTATGGCTACACCTTC. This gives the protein CASTCWLEGKTYGYTF.

The CDR3 DNA is TGTGCCAGCAGCTTTGGAGGCCGTGGCTACACCTTC. Protein product: CASSFGGRGYTF. The chain links TRBV7-9 to TRBJ1-2; D is undetermined. This CDR3 is 12 amino acids long. Per the germline V gene, CDR1 is SEHNR and CDR2 is FQNEAQ (reference sequence). V was cut by 3 bases and J by 7 bases, with 9 bases left in between.

The CDR3 DNA follows: TGTGCCAGCAGTTTCGGGACTAGCGGATACAATGAGCAGTTCTTC. Translated: CASSFGTSGYNEQFF. V and J are TRBV27 and TRBJ2-1; 11 nucleotides align to TRBD2. The CDR3 has 15 amino acids. Germline values: CDR1 MNHEY, CDR2 SMNVEV (reference sequence). V dropped 3 bases and J dropped 4; count of bases not matched to a gene: 2.

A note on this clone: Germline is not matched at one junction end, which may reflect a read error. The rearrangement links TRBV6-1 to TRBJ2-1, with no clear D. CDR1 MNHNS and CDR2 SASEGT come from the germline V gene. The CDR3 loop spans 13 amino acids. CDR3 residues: CASSQADFYEQFF. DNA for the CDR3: TGTGCCAGCAGTCAAGCAGACTTCTATGAGCAGTTCTTC.

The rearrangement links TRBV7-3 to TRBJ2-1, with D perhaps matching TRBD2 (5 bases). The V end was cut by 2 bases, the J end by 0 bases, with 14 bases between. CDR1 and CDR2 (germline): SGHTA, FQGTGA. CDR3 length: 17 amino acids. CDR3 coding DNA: TGTGCCAGCAGCTTAGGTCCCGAGGGCAGCTCCTACAATGAGCAGTTCTTC. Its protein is CASSLGPEGSSYNEQFF.

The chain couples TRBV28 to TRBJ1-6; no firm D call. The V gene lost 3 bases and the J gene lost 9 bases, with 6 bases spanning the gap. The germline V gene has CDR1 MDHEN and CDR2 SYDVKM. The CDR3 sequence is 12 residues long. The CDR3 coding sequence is TGTGCCAGCAGTTTCCTCGGTTCACCCCTCCACTTT. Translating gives CASSFLGSPLHF.